The clone carrying this TCR beta chain was observed at least ten times. The antigen is not known. TCRdb passed the 5' RACE reads through MiXCR, listing each CDR3 protein once. The sample yields approximately 60,000 distinct CDR3 sequences, approximately 4% seen once. Germline assignment: CDR1 MGHRA and CDR2 YSYEKL. Trimming pared 3 bases from V and 5 bases from J, leaving 14 bases between. The CDR3 has 15 residues. These data come from a study of neurological immune-mediated disorders. Study-wide findings and caveats: Phylogenetic grouping put 18 of 34 multiple sclerosis patients' repertoires into one related-CDR3 cluster, a possible signature.

The chain has TRBV4-1 and TRBJ2-1; a possible D gene is TRBD2 (7 bases). The sequence came from a man aged 45-60 years with multiple sclerosis. Sequencing was done on a sample of PBMCs. In DNA form, the CDR3 reads TGCGCCAGCAGCCAGAGGGGGGGCCTTAACAATGAGCAGTTCTTC. The encoded protein is CASSQRGGLNNEQFF.